This T cell receptor beta chain came from a study of T cells in Graves' hyperthyroidism and ophthalmopathy. The study's findings and limits: The majority of expanded thyroid clonotypes above 0.001 also appeared in blood.

TCR beta CDR3 sequences were amplified from RNA transcripts. With the HTBI primer set, the TCR CDR3 went through a first round of RT-PCR. MiXCR was run by TCRdb on the multiplex PCR reads, yielding one entry per CDR3 protein. Of over 45,000 distinct CDR3 sequences detected, 45% to 50% appear once; the ten largest clones hold about 30%. V was cut by 2 bases and J by 0 bases, with 10 bases left in between. The CDR3 loop spans 15 amino acids. The germline CDR1 and CDR2 sequences are SEHNR and FQNEAQ (reference sequence). This clonotype was recorded at least ten times. Its specificity is not known. This chain links TRBV7-9 with TRBJ1-2; D is uncertain. The sequenced material came from peripheral blood or thyroid tissue (not recorded which). This TCR derives from a woman between 45 and 65 years old with Graves' hyperthyroidism. CDR3 nucleotides: TGTGCCAGCAGCTTAATCCTAGAAGCTAACTATGGCTACACCTTC. It codes for CASSLILEANYGYTF.